This T cell receptor (beta chain) was documented in a study of blood T cell repertoires in COVID-19. The assay was immunoSEQ multiplex PCR, and TCRdb's table has in-frame clones only and misses some. The profile shows 93,000 or so clones, 84% of them singletons. Sequencing was performed on peripheral blood. This TCR derives from a human donor in a cohort sampled during active or convalescent COVID-19.

In DNA, the CDR3 is TGTGCCAGCAGCTTGGCGTCAGGGATGACGGTTGAGCAGTTCTTC. Protein sequence: CASSLASGMTVEQFF. The gene calls are TRBV5-5 and TRBJ2-1, with D possibly TRBD1 on 5 matching bases. Trimming cost V 0 bases and J 9 bases, with 16 bases left between them. CDR3 length: 15 residues. Germline V CDR1 and CDR2: SGHKS, YYEKEE (reference sequence).